The rows below give T cell receptor beta chains drawn from one sample of a study of vaccination and CD4 T cells after COVID-19. In TCRdb, the PCR reads were re-called with MiXCR into one record per CDR3 protein. The sample shows about 15,000 distinct CDR3 sequences, nearly 75% of them seen only once. These receptors lack a known antigen. The sample was CD4+ T cells from blood, cultured in vitro. These receptors originate from a human donor who had recovered from COVID-19. Each CDR3 is given with its conserved first and last residue. The D gene is left open where the match is weak. Expanded clones are given a class, and other clones once, few, many or no size at all.

d_call: TRBD1; j_call: TRBJ2-7; clone_size: NA; v_call: TRBV7-6; cdr3_nt: TGTGCCAGCAGCTTTACAGGGGTTCGCGAGCAGTACTTC; cdr3_aa: CASSFTGVREQYF
d_call: NA; j_call: TRBJ1-6; clone_size: few; v_call: TRBV6-1; cdr3_nt: TGTGCCAGCAGTGATTATTCACCCCTCCACTTT; cdr3_aa: CASSDYSPLHF
d_call: TRBD1; j_call: TRBJ1-2; clone_size: NA; v_call: TRBV6-1; cdr3_nt: TGTGCCAGCCATGGGTGGACAGGGGCAAACTATGGCTACACCTTC; cdr3_aa: CASHGWTGANYGYTF
d_call: NA; j_call: TRBJ1-1; clone_size: NA; v_call: TRBV6-1; cdr3_nt: TGTGCCAGCAGCCCTACCTCGAACACTGAAGCTTTCTTT; cdr3_aa: CASSPTSNTEAFF
d_call: TRBD1; j_call: TRBJ1-1; clone_size: few; v_call: TRBV6-4; cdr3_nt: TGTGCCAGCATCGGGACAGGGAGGCTTGAAGCTTTCTTT; cdr3_aa: CASIGTGRLEAFF
d_call: TRBD2; j_call: TRBJ2-3; clone_size: NA; v_call: TRBV20-1; cdr3_nt: TGCAGTGCTAACTCCCTGGGACTAGCGGGAGCGGGTCCTAGCACAGATACGCAGTATTTT; cdr3_aa: CSANSLGLAGAGPSTDTQYF
d_call: NA; j_call: TRBJ1-5; clone_size: NA; v_call: TRBV20-1; cdr3_nt: TGCAGTGCCCCGCCGGCGTTTACTGGGAGGAATCAGCCCCAGCATTTT; cdr3_aa: CSAPPAFTGRNQPQHF
d_call: NA; j_call: TRBJ1-2; clone_size: NA; v_call: TRBV27; cdr3_nt: TGTGCCAGCGCCCCGGGTGGCCCAAGGTATGGCTACACCTTC; cdr3_aa: CASAPGGPRYGYTF
d_call: NA; j_call: TRBJ1-2; clone_size: NA; v_call: TRBV19; cdr3_nt: TGTGCCAGTAGTTTCAACAGGGGCTACACCTTC; cdr3_aa: CASSFNRGYTF
d_call: TRBD2; j_call: TRBJ2-2; clone_size: NA; v_call: TRBV5-4; cdr3_nt: TGTGCCAGTAGTCCCATGACTAGCGGGAGGGCCCGGGAGCTGTTTTTT; cdr3_aa: CASSPMTSGRARELFF
d_call: NA; j_call: TRBJ2-5; clone_size: few; v_call: TRBV7-2; cdr3_nt: TGTGCCAGCAGCTCCTCTATCCAGGCGACCCAGTACTTC; cdr3_aa: CASSSSIQATQYF
d_call: NA; j_call: TRBJ1-2; clone_size: few; v_call: TRBV27; cdr3_nt: TGTGCCAGCCAGACGGGGAGCGATGGCTACACCTTC; cdr3_aa: CASQTGSDGYTF
d_call: NA; j_call: TRBJ2-7; clone_size: NA; v_call: TRBV20-1; cdr3_nt: TGCAGTGCTCCGAAACGGGACACGGGGGTCTACGAGCAGTACTTC; cdr3_aa: CSAPKRDTGVYEQYF
d_call: NA; j_call: TRBJ2-5; clone_size: NA; v_call: TRBV18; cdr3_nt: TGTGCCAGCTCACCCCCGTACGAGACCCAGTACTTC; cdr3_aa: CASSPPYETQYF
d_call: TRBD2; j_call: TRBJ2-7; clone_size: few; v_call: TRBV24-1; cdr3_nt: TGTGCCACCAGTGATTCCAGCGGGAATTCTTTCTACGAGCAGTACTTC; cdr3_aa: CATSDSSGNSFYEQYF
d_call: NA; j_call: TRBJ1-1; clone_size: NA; v_call: TRBV20-1; cdr3_nt: TGCAGTGCCCGGGAGCAGTCTATTTTCCGTGAAGCTTTCTTT; cdr3_aa: CSAREQSIFREAFF
d_call: TRBD2; j_call: TRBJ2-2; clone_size: NA; v_call: TRBV6-2/TRBV6-3; cdr3_nt: TGTGCCAGCAAACCCTTACGGACTAGCGGGAGCGGGACCGGGGAGCTGTTTTTT; cdr3_aa: CASKPLRTSGSGTGELFF
d_call: NA; j_call: TRBJ2-7; clone_size: hyperexpanded; v_call: TRBV7-3; cdr3_nt: TGTGCCAGCAGCTTGGGGGTGGGCCTTGGCTATGAGCAGTACTTC; cdr3_aa: CASSLGVGLGYEQYF
d_call: NA; j_call: TRBJ2-3; clone_size: once; v_call: TRBV20-1; cdr3_nt: TGCAGTGCTAGAGCCTTCCCGAAAGTCCTTAGCAGCCGCACAGATACGCAGTATTTT; cdr3_aa: CSARAFPKVLSSRTDTQYF
d_call: NA; j_call: TRBJ2-3; clone_size: once; v_call: TRBV7-2; cdr3_nt: TGTGCCAGCAGCTCCTTACCCGGGGGAAGCACAGATACGCAGTATTTT; cdr3_aa: CASSSLPGGSTDTQYF
d_call: TRBD1; j_call: TRBJ1-2; clone_size: NA; v_call: TRBV27; cdr3_nt: TGTGCCAGCAGTCCGCGACAGGGGTCGGGGAACTATGGCTACACCTTC; cdr3_aa: CASSPRQGSGNYGYTF
d_call: NA; j_call: TRBJ1-6; clone_size: once; v_call: TRBV6-1; cdr3_nt: TGTGCCAGCAGTGAAGGCAGGGCCGTTTCACCCCTCCACTTT; cdr3_aa: CASSEGRAVSPLHF
d_call: TRBD1; j_call: TRBJ2-7; clone_size: few; v_call: TRBV20-1; cdr3_nt: TGCAGTGCTAGGGGCACAGGGGGCGAGCAGTACTTC; cdr3_aa: CSARGTGGEQYF
d_call: NA; j_call: TRBJ1-6; clone_size: few; v_call: TRBV27; cdr3_nt: TGTGCCAGCAGTTTATCGCCGGCAGGAGATAGCTCCTATAATTCACCCCTCCACTTT; cdr3_aa: CASSLSPAGDSSYNSPLHF
d_call: TRBD1; j_call: TRBJ1-2; clone_size: NA; v_call: TRBV7-2; cdr3_nt: TGTGCCAGCAGCTTATCGCGACAGGGGGCAAATGGCTACACCTTC; cdr3_aa: CASSLSRQGANGYTF
d_call: TRBD2; j_call: TRBJ2-1; clone_size: NA; v_call: TRBV28; cdr3_nt: TGTGCCAGCAGTTTACATCTAGCGGGAGTAACCTACAATGAGCAGTTCTTC; cdr3_aa: CASSLHLAGVTYNEQFF
d_call: NA; j_call: TRBJ2-3; clone_size: NA; v_call: TRBV7-3; cdr3_nt: TGTGCCAGCAGCGCCCGACACACAGATACGCAGTATTTT; cdr3_aa: CASSARHTDTQYF
d_call: NA; j_call: TRBJ2-5; clone_size: few; v_call: TRBV24-1; cdr3_nt: TGTGCCACCAATTCCCCGGGACAACAGACCCAGTACTTC; cdr3_aa: CATNSPGQQTQYF
d_call: NA; j_call: TRBJ2-3; clone_size: NA; v_call: TRBV6-1; cdr3_nt: TGTGCCAGCAGACCCTCCACAGATACGCAGTATTTT; cdr3_aa: CASRPSTDTQYF
d_call: TRBD1; j_call: TRBJ1-2; clone_size: NA; v_call: TRBV28; cdr3_nt: TGTGCCAGCAGTTCGGAAGGGACAGGAACTAACTATGGCTACACCTTC; cdr3_aa: CASSSEGTGTNYGYTF
d_call: NA; j_call: TRBJ1-1; clone_size: large; v_call: TRBV30; cdr3_nt: TGTGCCTGGAGGAAGGAGGGAAGAGCTTTCTTT; cdr3_aa: CAWRKEGRAFF
d_call: NA; j_call: TRBJ2-1; clone_size: NA; v_call: TRBV28; cdr3_nt: TGTGCCAGCAGTTCCATAGGGACTCCCCGGGGCAATGAGCAGTTCTTC; cdr3_aa: CASSSIGTPRGNEQFF
d_call: NA; j_call: TRBJ1-3; clone_size: NA; v_call: TRBV4-3; cdr3_nt: TGCGCCAGCAGCCAAGGATGGGCCGACGGAAACACCATATATTTT; cdr3_aa: CASSQGWADGNTIYF
d_call: NA; j_call: TRBJ2-1; clone_size: NA; v_call: TRBV20-1; cdr3_nt: TGCAGTGCTCCCGGGGCAAAACACAATGAGCAGTTCTTC; cdr3_aa: CSAPGAKHNEQFF
d_call: NA; j_call: TRBJ2-7; clone_size: NA; v_call: TRBV30; cdr3_nt: TGTGCCTGGAGTAGTGGGGCTTTCAGTGAGCAGTACTTC; cdr3_aa: CAWSSGAFSEQYF
d_call: NA; j_call: TRBJ2-3; clone_size: NA; v_call: TRBV7-6; cdr3_nt: TGTGCCAGCAGCTCCGGACAGACCACAGATACGCAGTATTTT; cdr3_aa: CASSSGQTTDTQYF
d_call: NA; j_call: TRBJ1-5; clone_size: NA; v_call: TRBV19; cdr3_nt: TGTGCCAGTAGTACAGGAAACCCCCAGCCCCAGCATTTT; cdr3_aa: CASSTGNPQPQHF
d_call: NA; j_call: TRBJ2-5; clone_size: NA; v_call: TRBV9; cdr3_nt: TGTGCCAGCAGCGTAGTGGGTAAGACCCAGTACTTC; cdr3_aa: CASSVVGKTQYF
d_call: TRBD1; j_call: TRBJ1-5; clone_size: few; v_call: TRBV20-1; cdr3_nt: TGCAGTGCTGACAGACAGGGCCCGGGTGGCAATCAGCCCCAGCATTTT; cdr3_aa: CSADRQGPGGNQPQHF
d_call: TRBD1; j_call: TRBJ1-2; clone_size: once; v_call: TRBV20-1; cdr3_nt: TGCAGTGCTGGGGTCGGAGGGGGCCCTGGCTACACCTTC; cdr3_aa: CSAGVGGGPGYTF
d_call: NA; j_call: TRBJ2-5; clone_size: NA; v_call: TRBV28; cdr3_nt: TGTGCCAGCAGTGGGTCGTTGGCGGCACAAGAGACCCAGTACTTC; cdr3_aa: CASSGSLAAQETQYF
d_call: TRBD2; j_call: TRBJ2-5; clone_size: NA; v_call: TRBV7-2; cdr3_nt: TGTGCCAGCAGCTTCCGCGGGGGGGAGACCCAGTACTTC; cdr3_aa: CASSFRGGETQYF
d_call: TRBD1; j_call: TRBJ2-3; clone_size: NA; v_call: TRBV6-1; cdr3_nt: TGTGCCAGCAGCCAATCTGGACAGGCACTTAGCACAGATACGCAGTATTTT; cdr3_aa: CASSQSGQALSTDTQYF
d_call: NA; j_call: TRBJ1-5; clone_size: NA; v_call: TRBV20-1; cdr3_nt: TGCAGTGCTAGAACAGACAGGAATCAGCCCCAGCATTTT; cdr3_aa: CSARTDRNQPQHF